This TCR beta chain was sequenced for a study of T cells in Graves' hyperthyroidism and ophthalmopathy. General study results and limits: Most expanded thyroid clonotypes above 0.001 recurred in blood.

Germline V gene data show CDR1 as LGHNA and CDR2 as YNFKEQ. This CDR3 contains 17 residues. V was pared by 1 base and J by 5 bases, with 13 bases of the junction left unmatched. Amplification yielded TCR beta CDR3 regions, with RNA transcripts as the source. The HTBI set primed first-round TCR CDR3 RT-PCR. Using its own MiXCR run on the multiplex PCR reads, TCRdb lists one record per CDR3 protein. The sample includes under 450,000 distinct CDR3 sequences, about 18% of them seen just once. The diagnoses drew upon clinical symptoms, serum thyroxine and TRAb, thyroid ultrasound and orbital computed tomography. Each 10 ml fresh peripheral blood draw supplied the PBMCs. On this clonotype: The target antigen is unknown.

This receptor was obtained from a woman aged 25-40 years with Graves' hyperthyroidism that later progressed to Graves' ophthalmopathy. Sequencing was done on a sample of blood. The rearrangement joins TRBV4-2 to TRBJ1-1; 7 nucleotides match TRBD1. The DNA for the CDR3 is TGTGCCAGCAGCCAAGGCAGCCAGGGACAGTTGAGGACTGAAGCTTTCTTT. Translated: CASSQGSQGQLRTEAFF.